This T cell receptor (beta chain) was profiled in a study of OX40 agonist ivuxolimab in advanced cancers. Concerning the study at large: Ivuxolimab, which targeted the costimulatory receptor OX40 (CD134), was an agonistic, fully human IgG2 monoclonal antibody. Partial responses were achieved by three dose-escalation patients, of whom one had hepatocellular carcinoma and two had cutaneous melanoma. The monotherapy dose-escalation portion (N of about 52 patients) of the phase I ivuxolimab trial is reported in the paper. In the dose-escalation cohort, 82.7% of patients were male, and the mean age was approximately 60 years, with a range of roughly 23 to 85. Intravenous ivuxolimab was administered to patients every 2 weeks at six dose levels: 0.01, 0.1, 0.3, 1.5, 3 and 10 mg/kg. Peripheral TCRbeta sequencing was intended to test whether TCR sequence diversity was altered and clonal T-cell expansion was caused by ivuxolimab. Patients were allowed to have had prior anti-PD-1, anti-PD-L1 or anti-CTLA-4 therapy, and about 40% of the dose-escalation patients had been treated with checkpoint inhibitors. Of the 52 patients in dose escalation, about 20 had hepatocellular carcinoma, some 15 had melanoma, 9 had renal cell carcinoma and 9 had head and neck cancer.

Comment on this clone: Its antigen is not yet known. The sample holds no much larger clone one base away, and base qualities are not on file.

CDR1 and CDR2 are drawn from the germline V gene (reference sequence): SEHNR, FQNEAQ. The junction carries 10 bases between V and J, which are trimmed by 0 bases and 4 bases respectively. The CDR3 spans 14 residues, from the cysteine through the phenylalanine. The sequence is cut down to CDR3 DNA, 42 bases in frame from base 1. Genomic DNA was isolated from the sorted cells so that the TCRbeta CDR3 region could be sequenced. TCRbeta CDR3 regions were sequenced using the immunoSEQ Assay. What TCRdb holds here is the immuneACCESS table cut down to in-frame rearrangements. Part of the clones is not present; checked against another copy, under half of the missing clones reflect an unresolved V gene, and the others are unexplained. This sample holds approximately 62,000 clones; about 88% were observed only once. In total, the top ten clones hold more than 9% of the sample. Study-wide conclusions, independent of this receptor: On average, CD8+ T cells showed more expanded clones than CD4+ T cells after ivuxolimab. Antigen specificity was not determined for the clonally expanded peripheral T cells. Partial responders in the 0.1-3.0 mg/kg groups had among the lowest normalized peripheral clonal expansion, especially among CD8+ T cells. Clonal expansion of both CD4+ and CD8+ blood T cells was observed from baseline to week 6 at doses 0.1 to 3.0 mg/kg. Low levels of normalized T-cell clonal expansion were also shown by some nonresponding patients.

The trial excluded patients who had a history of autoimmune disease or were on systemic immunosuppression. In every dose cohort, peripheral blood was drawn for TCR sequencing at baseline, cycle 4 day 1, and cycle 7 day 1. The samples were drawn from a first-in-human, open-label, multicenter phase I dose-escalation trial of ivuxolimab. Adults with locally advanced or metastatic melanoma, renal cell carcinoma, hepatocellular carcinoma or head and neck squamous cell carcinoma were enrolled in the trial. Before TCR sequencing, CD4+ T cells and CD8+ T cells from peripheral blood were sorted into separate populations.

This sequence was found in an adult with an advanced solid tumor such as melanoma, head and neck, liver or kidney cancer. The chain is assembled from TRBV7-9 and TRBJ2-7; perhaps TRBD1 is the D gene, with 6 bases matching. The material sequenced was CD4+ or CD8+ T cells sorted from blood, taken in a trial of the OX40 agonist ivuxolimab. CDR3 reads: CASSLATGKYEQYF. In nucleotides, the sequence is TGTGCCAGCAGCTTAGCTACAGGGAAGTACGAGCAGTACTTC.